This passage covers 8 T cell receptor beta chains from one sample sequenced in a study of blood T cell repertoires in COVID-19. Profiling relied on immunoSEQ multiplex PCR, and the TCRdb table lists in-frame clones only, not all of them. The sample includes roughly 250,000 clones, about 90% seen only once; the top ten take roughly 3.6%. The sample was peripheral blood. Receptor source: a middle-aged woman with acute or convalescent COVID-19.

The count of this clone is one. The chain carries TRBV12-5 and TRBJ2-5; D perhaps matches TRBD1 (5 bases). The CDR3 has 16 amino acids. V shed 5 bases and J shed 4 bases, with 20 bases lying between them. The germline V gene has CDR1 LGHNT and CDR2 FRNRAP. For the CDR3, the DNA is TGTGCTAGTGGTCCTGGTAGGGGTGGGTCCGCAGAGACCCAGTACTTC. Protein: CASGPGRGGSAETQYF.

This chain joins TRBV13 and TRBJ2-4; D call uncertain. Germline lookup yields CDR1 PRHDT and CDR2 FYEKMQ (reference sequence). The CDR3 is 15 residues long. Trimming took 1 base from V and 2 from J, leaving 9 bases between them. The CDR3 spells CASSLVKTTKNIQYF. CDR3 DNA: TGTGCCAGCAGCTTAGTCAAGACAACCAAAAACATTCAGTACTTC.

The chain uses TRBV3-1 (or the pseudogene TRBV3-2) and TRBJ1-2; no definite D call. Deletions cut 7 bases from V and 3 bases from J, with 12 bases between. The CDR3 extends over 13 amino acids. Per the germline V gene, CDR1 is LGHDT and CDR2 is YNNKEL (reference sequence). CDR3 sequence reads: CASTQVSYYGYTF. In DNA form, the CDR3 reads TGTGCCAGCACCCAGGTTAGCTACTATGGCTACACCTTC.

V usage is TRBV29-1 and J usage is TRBJ1-2; TRBD1 agrees at 8 bases. Germline V CDR1 and CDR2: SQVTM, ANQGSEA. V trimming: 7 bases; J trimming: 5 bases; junction bases outside the gene matches: 6. The CDR3 sequence is 12 residues long. The CDR3: CSARGPGYGYTF. The CDR3 bases are TGCAGCGCCAGGGGGCCTGGGTATGGCTACACCTTC.

This chain uses TRBV6-6 with TRBJ1-5, with 10 bases matching TRBD1. V gave up 5 bases and J gave up 4 bases; unmatched junction bases: 5. CDR3 length equals 15 residues. Germline V gene lookup returns CDR1 MNHNY and CDR2 SVGAGI (reference sequence). CDR3 loop: CASSRDRGRNQPQHF. The CDR3 DNA reads TGTGCCAGCAGTAGAGACAGGGGGCGGAATCAGCCCCAGCATTTT.

This chain connects TRBV9 to TRBJ1-4; 9 bases fit TRBD1. CDR3 length: 15 amino acids. With V trimmed by 2 bases and J by 4 bases, 3 bases remained unmatched. Germline-derived CDR1 and CDR2 are SGDLS and YYNGEE. CDR3 residues: CASSVGTGFNEKLFF. DNA of the CDR3: TGTGCCAGCAGCGTTGGGACAGGGTTTAATGAAAAACTGTTTTTT.

The chain is built from TRBV27 and TRBJ1-4; a possible D gene is TRBD1 (5 bases). CDR3 length: 14 amino acids. V was pared by 6 bases and J by 10 bases, with 18 bases between. Germline-derived CDR1 and CDR2 are MNHEY and SMNVEV (reference sequence). CDR3 in amino acids: CASRVQVGEGKLFF. The DNA of the CDR3 is TGTGCCAGCAGGGTACAGGTCGGGGAGGGAAAACTGTTTTTT.

In regard to this clone: Other nucleotide sequences in the sample specify the same CDR3. V and J are TRBV27 and TRBJ1-2, with D uncertain. Germline V gene lookup returns CDR1 MNHEY and CDR2 SMNVEV (reference sequence). This CDR3 is built from 13 residues. V was clipped by 2 bases and J by 4 bases, with 8 bases between them. The chain's CDR3 is CASSLGGGYGYTF. In DNA, the CDR3 is TGTGCCAGCAGTTTAGGCGGTGGCTATGGCTACACCTTC.